Listed below are T cell receptor beta chains from one sample, sequenced in a study of shared clonotypes between healthy human individuals. TCRdb keeps only in-frame clones here, not all; method: immunoSEQ multiplex PCR. This sample has millions of clones; about 95% occur once, and the top ten carry 0.85% to 1.2%. The specimen sequenced was naive CD8+ T cells sorted from blood. Every receptor here comes from a man in his late teens or twenties in good health. The CDR3 runs from the conserved cysteine through the conserved F or W. Fields, in order: D gene, clone size, V gene, J gene, CDR3 DNA, CDR3 protein. A D gene is named only where the DNA matches it firmly. Expanded clones get a size class; other rows say once, few or many, or leave the size out.

NA	NA	TRBV10-2	TRBJ1-6	TGCGCCAGCATGACCTATAATTCACCCCTCCACTTT	CASMTYNSPLHF
TRBD2	NA	TRBV9	TRBJ2-6	TGTGCCAGCAGCGTGACTAGCGGGGGGCCAGCACACTCTGGGGCCAACGTCCTGACTTTC	CASSVTSGGPAHSGANVLTF
NA	NA	TRBV29-1	TRBJ1-2	TGCAGCGTTGAAGATCTTGGCAGGGGAGGCTATGGCTACACCTTC	CSVEDLGRGGYGYTF
NA	NA	TRBV11-2	TRBJ2-7	TGTGCCAGCAGCTCCCCGGGAACAGGTTCCTACGAGCAGTACTTC	CASSSPGTGSYEQYF
TRBD1	once	TRBV9	TRBJ1-1	TGTGCCAGCAGCCCCCCGGCGACAGGGCAGAACACTGAAGCTTTCTTT	CASSPPATGQNTEAFF
TRBD1	NA	TRBV2	TRBJ1-1	TGTGCCAGCAGCGTCGGACAGGGAAGAACTGAAGCTTTCTTT	CASSVGQGRTEAFF
TRBD2	NA	TRBV6-1	TRBJ2-7	TGTGCCAGCAGTGAAGGCGGGGGAGGCTACGAGCAGTACTTC	CASSEGGGGYEQYF
NA	NA	TRBV9	TRBJ2-7	TGTGCCAGCAGTTACGACGGCAGGGCCTACGAGCAGTACTTC	CASSYDGRAYEQYF
TRBD2	NA	TRBV7-9	TRBJ2-5	TGTGCCAGCAGCCCCGTGGCTAGCGGACAAGAGACCCAGTACTTC	CASSPVASGQETQYF
TRBD2	NA	TRBV4-3	TRBJ2-7	TGCGCCAGCAGCCAAGCTGCGGGGGGCTACGAGCAGTACTTC	CASSQAAGGYEQYF
NA	NA	TRBV4-3	TRBJ2-7	TGCGCCAGCAGCCAAGATTCAGCGCACGAGCAGTACTTC	CASSQDSAHEQYF
TRBD2	NA	TRBV2	TRBJ2-1	TGTGCCAGCAGAGAACTAGCGGGGGGAAACAATGAGCAGTTCTTC	CASRELAGGNNEQFF
NA	NA	TRBV29-1	TRBJ2-1	TGCAGCGTTGGTAGGATCGATGAGCAGTTCTTC	CSVGRIDEQFF
TRBD1	NA	TRBV18	TRBJ2-1	TGTGCCAGCTCACCCACCCAGGGGGAGTACAATGAGCAGTTCTTC	CASSPTQGEYNEQFF
NA	NA	TRBV5-1	TRBJ2-1	TGCGCCAGCAGCTCGGACAACGACAATGAGCAGTTCTTC	CASSSDNDNEQFF
TRBD1	NA	TRBV7-9	TRBJ2-5	TGTGCCAGCAGCCCCGAGGACAGGGGGCCCTACTCTCTCGGAACCCAGTACTTC	CASSPEDRGPYSLGTQYF
TRBD1	NA	TRBV27	TRBJ1-1	TGTGCCAGCAGGGAATCGGGACAGCCGAACACTGAAGCTTTCTTT	CASRESGQPNTEAFF
TRBD1	NA	TRBV5-1	TRBJ1-1	TGCGCCAGCAGCTTGGCCCTCGGGACAGGATCATTGAACACTGAAGCTTTCTTT	CASSLALGTGSLNTEAFF
NA	NA	TRBV5-1	TRBJ1-1	TGCGCCAGCAGCTTGGACCTGGGGAAGGATGAAGCTTTCTTT	CASSLDLGKDEAFF
TRBD2	NA	TRBV9	TRBJ2-1	TGTGCCAGCAGCTTACTAGCGGGAACTTCCACCTACAATGAGCAGTTCTTC	CASSLLAGTSTYNEQFF
TRBD1	NA	TRBV9	TRBJ2-2	TGTGCCAGCAGCGTAGAGACAGGGGACACCGGGGAGCTGTTTTTT	CASSVETGDTGELFF
TRBD1	NA	TRBV5-1	TRBJ1-6	TGCGCCAGCAGCTCCAACATTGTGGGTGACAGGGTATTAGGTTCACCCCTCCACTTT	CASSSNIVGDRVLGSPLHF
TRBD1	NA	TRBV2	TRBJ2-2	TGTGCCAGCAGTGACGGGCAGGGGGTCCCCGGGGAGCTGTTTTTT	CASSDGQGVPGELFF
TRBD1	NA	TRBV4-1	TRBJ1-2	TGCGCCAGCAGCCAAGATCGGACAGGGGGCGATAGCTATGGCTACACCTTC	CASSQDRTGGDSYGYTF
NA	NA	TRBV11-2	TRBJ1-1	TGTGCCAGCAGCCTAACGGGACTGACGAACACTGAAGCTTTCTTT	CASSLTGLTNTEAFF
NA	NA	TRBV19	TRBJ1-5	TGTGCCAGTGAAACCGGGATTAATCAGCCCCAGCATTTT	CASETGINQPQHF
NA	NA	TRBV27	TRBJ2-2	TGTGCCAGCAGTTTAGGCTACGGAACCGGGGAGCTGTTTTTT	CASSLGYGTGELFF
TRBD1	NA	TRBV7-9	TRBJ2-2	TGTGCCAGCAGCAGATGGGACAGATACACCGGGGAGCTGTTTTTT	CASSRWDRYTGELFF
NA	NA	TRBV7-9	TRBJ2-7	TGTGCCAGCAGCTTAAGCGGTAGGAATTACGAGCAGTACTTC	CASSLSGRNYEQYF
NA	once	TRBV10-1	TRBJ1-1	TGCGCCAGCAGTGACCTAAGGGCAGGACTGTCTGAAGCTTTCTTT	CASSDLRAGLSEAFF
NA	NA	TRBV5-6	TRBJ1-6	TGTGCCAGCAGCTTCCTCGAAGGCAATTCACCCCTCCACTTT	CASSFLEGNSPLHF
TRBD2	NA	TRBV6-5	TRBJ2-7	TGTGCCAGCAGTCACGGGGGGTATAGCCCCTACGAGCAGTACTTC	CASSHGGYSPYEQYF
NA	once	TRBV4-2	TRBJ2-7	TGTGCCAGCAGCCACATCCAGGGCGACGACGAGCAGTACTTC	CASSHIQGDDEQYF
NA	NA	TRBV11-2	TRBJ2-7	TGTGCCAGCAGCTTAGGACCACTTACCGGCGAGCAGTACTTC	CASSLGPLTGEQYF
NA	NA	TRBV15	TRBJ2-7	TGTGCCACCAGCGGGCACAGACAGAGTTACTCCTACGAGCAGTACTTC	CATSGHRQSYSYEQYF
NA	NA	TRBV9	TRBJ2-5	TGTGCCAGCAGCGTAGGGGTTAGCGAGTACCAAGAGACCCAGTACTTC	CASSVGVSEYQETQYF
TRBD2	NA	TRBV4-3	TRBJ2-3	TGCGCCAGCAGCCAAGGAGAGGGACTAGCGCTTAGTCCCACCACAGATACGCAGTATTTT	CASSQGEGLALSPTTDTQYF
TRBD2	NA	TRBV7-6	TRBJ2-5	TGTGCCAGCAGCCCCGGGACTACCGGAATACAAGAGACCCAGTACTTC	CASSPGTTGIQETQYF
NA	NA	TRBV19	TRBJ1-2	TGTGCCAGTAGTATCTGGCCAGTAGCTAACTATGGCTACACCTTC	CASSIWPVANYGYTF
NA	NA	TRBV29-1	TRBJ2-7	TGCAGCGTTGTATCCGACTACGAGCAGTACTTC	CSVVSDYEQYF
NA	NA	TRBV7-9	TRBJ2-3	TGTGCCAGCAGCTTTGGGACGGCCCTAAGCACAGATACGCAGTATTTT	CASSFGTALSTDTQYF
NA	NA	TRBV9	TRBJ1-6	TGTGCCAGCAGCCCGTCCGGACTGAATAATTCACCCCTCCACTTT	CASSPSGLNNSPLHF
NA	once	TRBV6-1	TRBJ2-7	TGTGCCAGCGGGGGCGGCTACGAGCAGTACTTC	CASGGGYEQYF
NA	NA	TRBV9	TRBJ2-1	TGTGCCAGCAGCGTATACGTCGGCCGTGAGCAGTTCTTC	CASSVYVGREQFF
NA	NA	TRBV9	TRBJ1-1	TGTGCCAGCAGCCCCCGGAATATGAACACTGAAGCTTTCTTT	CASSPRNMNTEAFF
NA	NA	TRBV7-9	TRBJ1-5	TGTGCCAGCAGCTTAGGAGAAAATCAGCCCCAGCATTTT	CASSLGENQPQHF
NA	NA	TRBV28	TRBJ2-7	TGTGCCAGCAGCGACAGGACCTTCTACGAGCAGTACTTC	CASSDRTFYEQYF
NA	NA	TRBV9	TRBJ2-7	TGTGCCAGCAGCGTAGGCGTTGACCTCAGAACCTACGAGCAGTACTTC	CASSVGVDLRTYEQYF
TRBD1	NA	TRBV15	TRBJ1-2	TGTGCCACCAGCCTCGGGACAGCCTATGGCTACACCTTC	CATSLGTAYGYTF
NA	NA	TRBV2	TRBJ1-3	TGTGCCACCGAGATACTCTCTGGAAACACCATATATTTT	CATEILSGNTIYF
NA	NA	TRBV7-9	TRBJ1-4	TGTGCCAGCAGCTACCCGGGGACCCCAGATCCCAGTGAAAAACTGTTTTTT	CASSYPGTPDPSEKLFF
TRBD2	NA	TRBV9	TRBJ2-5	TGTGCCAGCAGCCCTAGCGGGAGGGGGGAGACCCAGTACTTC	CASSPSGRGETQYF
NA	NA	TRBV7-9	TRBJ2-7	TGTGCCAGCAGCCCCCCGGGGGGCGCATACTACGAGCAGTACTTC	CASSPPGGAYYEQYF
NA	NA	TRBV10-3	TRBJ2-7	TGTGCCATCAGTGGCCCGGGCCTAGAGCAGTACTTC	CAISGPGLEQYF
TRBD1	NA	TRBV6-5	TRBJ2-3	TGTGCCAGCAGTTACCGAACAGGGGTAACAGATACGCAGTATTTT	CASSYRTGVTDTQYF
TRBD1	NA	TRBV13	TRBJ1-1	TGTGCCAGCAGCGACGGACAGGGGGCTCACGGCACTGAAGCTTTCTTT	CASSDGQGAHGTEAFF
TRBD2	NA	TRBV27	TRBJ2-3	TGTGCCAGCAGTGTAGCGGGATACAGAGATACGCAGTATTTT	CASSVAGYRDTQYF
NA	NA	TRBV10-3	TRBJ2-1	TGTGCCATCAGTGAGTCTACCGACAATGAGCAGTTCTTC	CAISESTDNEQFF